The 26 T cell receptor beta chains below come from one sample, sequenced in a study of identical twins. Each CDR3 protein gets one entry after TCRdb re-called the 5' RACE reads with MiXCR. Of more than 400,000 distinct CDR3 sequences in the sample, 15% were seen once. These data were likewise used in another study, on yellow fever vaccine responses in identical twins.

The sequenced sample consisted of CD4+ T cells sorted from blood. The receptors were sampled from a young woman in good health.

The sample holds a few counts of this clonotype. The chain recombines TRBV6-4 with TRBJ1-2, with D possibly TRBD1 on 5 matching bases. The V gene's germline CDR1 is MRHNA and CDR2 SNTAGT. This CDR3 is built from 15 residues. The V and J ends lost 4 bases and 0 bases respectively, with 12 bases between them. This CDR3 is CASSVGADANYGYTF. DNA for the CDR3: TGTGCCAGCAGTGTCGGGGCCGATGCTAACTATGGCTACACCTTC.

As DNA, the CDR3 is TGTGCCAGCAGTTACTTACAGGGAAGGTTTGGTACAGATACGCAGTATTTT. Amino acids: CASSYLQGRFGTDTQYF. The rearrangement uses TRBV6-5 and TRBJ2-3; possible D gene TRBD1, 6 bases. Germline CDR1 is MNHEY and CDR2 is SVGAGI. The CDR3 extends over 17 amino acids. V lost 1 base and J 3 bases, leaving 17 bases between the germline ends.

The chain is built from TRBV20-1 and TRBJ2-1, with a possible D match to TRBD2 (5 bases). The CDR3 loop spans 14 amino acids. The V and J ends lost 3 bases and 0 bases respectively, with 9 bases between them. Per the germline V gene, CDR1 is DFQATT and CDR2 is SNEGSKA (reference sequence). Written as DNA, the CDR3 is TGCAGTGCTAGTGGGCGGGCCTCCTACAATGAGCAGTTCTTC. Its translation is CSASGRASYNEQFF.

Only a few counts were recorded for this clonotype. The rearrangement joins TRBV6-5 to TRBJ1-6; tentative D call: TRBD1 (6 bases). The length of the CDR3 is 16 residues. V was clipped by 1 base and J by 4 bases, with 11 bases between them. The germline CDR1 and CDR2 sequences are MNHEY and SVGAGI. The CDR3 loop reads CASSYFRTEYNSPLHF. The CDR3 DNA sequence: TGTGCCAGCAGTTACTTTAGGACAGAATATAATTCACCCCTCCACTTT.

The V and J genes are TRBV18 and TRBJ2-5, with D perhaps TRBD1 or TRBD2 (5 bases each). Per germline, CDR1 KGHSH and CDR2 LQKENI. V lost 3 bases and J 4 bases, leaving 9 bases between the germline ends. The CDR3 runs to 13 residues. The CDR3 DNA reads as TGTGCCAGCTCACCGAGGGACGGAGAGACCCAGTACTTC. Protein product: CASSPRDGETQYF. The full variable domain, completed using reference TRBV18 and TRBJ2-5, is NAGVMQNPRHLVRRRGQEARLRCSPMKGHSHVYWYRQLPEEGLKFMVYLQKENIIDESGMPKERFSAEFPKEGPSILRIQQVVRGDSAAYFCASSPRDGETQYFGPGTRLLVL.

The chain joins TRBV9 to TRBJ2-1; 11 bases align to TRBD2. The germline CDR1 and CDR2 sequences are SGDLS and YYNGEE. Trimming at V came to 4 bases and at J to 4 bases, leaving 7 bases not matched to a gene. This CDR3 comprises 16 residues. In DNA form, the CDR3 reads TGTGCCAGCAGCCGGGGACTAGCGGAGACTTACAATGAGCAGTTCTTC. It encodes CASSRGLAETYNEQFF.

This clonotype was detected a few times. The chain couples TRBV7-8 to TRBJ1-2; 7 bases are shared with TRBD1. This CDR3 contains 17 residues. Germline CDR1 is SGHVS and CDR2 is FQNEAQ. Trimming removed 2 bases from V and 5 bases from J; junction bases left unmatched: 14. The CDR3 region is CASSLLTGPRGLYGYTF. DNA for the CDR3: TGTGCCAGCAGCTTATTGACCGGGCCAAGGGGGCTATATGGCTACACCTTC.

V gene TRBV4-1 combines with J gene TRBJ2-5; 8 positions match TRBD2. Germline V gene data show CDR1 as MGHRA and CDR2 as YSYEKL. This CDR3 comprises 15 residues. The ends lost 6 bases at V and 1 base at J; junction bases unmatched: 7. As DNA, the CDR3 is TGCGCCAGCAGGCGGAGCGGGGGCGTCCAAGAGACCCAGTACTTC. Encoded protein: CASRRSGGVQETQYF.

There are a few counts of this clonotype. The CDR3 DNA reads as TGCGCCAGCAGCCGTGACATCTTAGCGGGAGGCACTAGCACAGATACGCAGTATTTT. Its protein is CASSRDILAGGTSTDTQYF. This chain joins TRBV4-1 and TRBJ2-3; 10 bases align to TRBD2. The V segment lost 4 bases and the J segment 0 bases; nucleotides outside the gene matches: 13. This CDR3 comprises 19 residues. Germline V gene sequence: CDR1 MGHRA, CDR2 YSYEKL.

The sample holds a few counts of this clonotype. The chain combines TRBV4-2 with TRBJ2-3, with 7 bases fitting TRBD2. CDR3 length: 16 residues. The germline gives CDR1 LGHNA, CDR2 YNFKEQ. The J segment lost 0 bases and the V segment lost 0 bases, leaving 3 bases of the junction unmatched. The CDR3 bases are TGTGCCAGCAGCCAAGATGGACTAGTTAGCACAGATACGCAGTATTTT. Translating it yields CASSQDGLVSTDTQYF.

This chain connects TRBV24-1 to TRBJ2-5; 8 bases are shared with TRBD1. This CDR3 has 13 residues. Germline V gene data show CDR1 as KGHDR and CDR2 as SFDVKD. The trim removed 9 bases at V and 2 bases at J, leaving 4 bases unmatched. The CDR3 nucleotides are TGTGCCACCGGGGGACAGGCGCAAGAGACCCAGTACTTC. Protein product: CATGGQAQETQYF.

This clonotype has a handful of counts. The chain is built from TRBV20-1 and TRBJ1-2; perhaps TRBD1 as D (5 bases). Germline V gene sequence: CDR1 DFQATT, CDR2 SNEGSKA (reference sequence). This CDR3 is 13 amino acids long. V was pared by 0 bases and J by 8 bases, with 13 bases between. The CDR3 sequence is CSARDWQGEGYTF. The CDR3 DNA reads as TGCAGTGCTAGAGATTGGCAGGGAGAGGGCTACACCTTC.

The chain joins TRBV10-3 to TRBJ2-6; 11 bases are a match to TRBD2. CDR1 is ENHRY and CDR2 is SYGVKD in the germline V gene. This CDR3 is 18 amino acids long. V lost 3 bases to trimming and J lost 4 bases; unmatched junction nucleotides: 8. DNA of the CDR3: TGTGCCATCAGTGACCCCAGCCGACTAGCGGGAGGGGCCAACGTCCTGACTTTC. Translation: CAISDPSRLAGGANVLTF.

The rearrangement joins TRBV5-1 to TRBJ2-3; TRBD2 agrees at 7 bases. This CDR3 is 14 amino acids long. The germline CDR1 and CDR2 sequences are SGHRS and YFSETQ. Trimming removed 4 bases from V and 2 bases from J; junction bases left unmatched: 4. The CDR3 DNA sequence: TGCGCCAGCAGCGAGGGGACTAACACAGATACGCAGTATTTT. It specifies CASSEGTNTDTQYF.

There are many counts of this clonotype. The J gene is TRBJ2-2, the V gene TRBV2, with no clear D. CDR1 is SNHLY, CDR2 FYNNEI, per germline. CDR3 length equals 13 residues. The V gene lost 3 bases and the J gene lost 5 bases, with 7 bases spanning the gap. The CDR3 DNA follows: TGTGCCAGCAGTGACAGATCTACCGGGGAGCTGTTTTTT. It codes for CASSDRSTGELFF.

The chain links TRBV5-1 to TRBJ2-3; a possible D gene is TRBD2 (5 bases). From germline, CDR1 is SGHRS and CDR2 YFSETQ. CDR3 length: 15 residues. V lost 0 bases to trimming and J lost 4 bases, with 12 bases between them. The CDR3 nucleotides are TGCGCCAGCAGCTTGGCAGGTCAGCGGCCAGATACGCAGTATTTT. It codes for CASSLAGQRPDTQYF.

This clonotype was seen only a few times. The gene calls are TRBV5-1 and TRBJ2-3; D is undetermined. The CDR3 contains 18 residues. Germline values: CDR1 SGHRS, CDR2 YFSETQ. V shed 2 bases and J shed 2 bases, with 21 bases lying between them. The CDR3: CASSLKLQRGGLTDTQYF. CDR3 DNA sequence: TGCGCCAGCAGCTTAAAGCTTCAACGTGGCGGCCTCACAGATACGCAGTATTTT.

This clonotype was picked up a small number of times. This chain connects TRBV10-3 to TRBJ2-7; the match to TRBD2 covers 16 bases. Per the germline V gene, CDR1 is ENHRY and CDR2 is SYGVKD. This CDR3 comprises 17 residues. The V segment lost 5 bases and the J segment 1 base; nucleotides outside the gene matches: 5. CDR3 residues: CAISPGTSGRGSYEQYF. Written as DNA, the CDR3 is TGTGCCATCAGTCCCGGGACTAGCGGGAGGGGGTCCTACGAGCAGTACTTC.

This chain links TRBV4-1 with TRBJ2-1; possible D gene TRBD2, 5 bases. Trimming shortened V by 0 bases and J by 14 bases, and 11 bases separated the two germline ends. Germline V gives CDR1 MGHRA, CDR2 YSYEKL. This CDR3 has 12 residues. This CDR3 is CASSQDGVREFF. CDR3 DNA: TGCGCCAGCAGCCAAGACGGGGTAAGGGAGTTCTTC.

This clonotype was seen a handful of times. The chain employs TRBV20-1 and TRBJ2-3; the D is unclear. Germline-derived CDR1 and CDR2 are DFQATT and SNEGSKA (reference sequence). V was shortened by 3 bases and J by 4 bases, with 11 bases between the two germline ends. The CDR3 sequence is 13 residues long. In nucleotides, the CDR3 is TGCAGTGCTAGTGGCAGAATTGCAGATACGCAGTATTTT. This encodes CSASGRIADTQYF.

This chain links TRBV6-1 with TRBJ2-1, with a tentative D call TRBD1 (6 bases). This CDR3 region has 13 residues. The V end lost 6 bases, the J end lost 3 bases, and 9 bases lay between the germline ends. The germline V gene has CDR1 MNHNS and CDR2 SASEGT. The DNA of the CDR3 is TGTGCCAGCAGACGGACAGTCTACAATGAGCAGTTCTTC. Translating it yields CASRRTVYNEQFF.

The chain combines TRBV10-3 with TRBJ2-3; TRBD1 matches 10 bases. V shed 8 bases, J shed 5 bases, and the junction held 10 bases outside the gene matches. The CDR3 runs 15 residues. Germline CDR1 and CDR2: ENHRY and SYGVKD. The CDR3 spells CAISPRDRGRDTQYF. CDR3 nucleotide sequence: TGTGCCATCTCCCCCCGGGACAGGGGTAGAGATACGCAGTATTTT.

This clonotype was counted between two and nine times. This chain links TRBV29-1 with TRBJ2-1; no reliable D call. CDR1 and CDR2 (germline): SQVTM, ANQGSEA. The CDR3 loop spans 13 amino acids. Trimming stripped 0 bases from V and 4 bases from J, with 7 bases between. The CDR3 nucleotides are TGCAGCGTTGAAGATCAGAAATACAATGAGCAGTTCTTC. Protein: CSVEDQKYNEQFF.

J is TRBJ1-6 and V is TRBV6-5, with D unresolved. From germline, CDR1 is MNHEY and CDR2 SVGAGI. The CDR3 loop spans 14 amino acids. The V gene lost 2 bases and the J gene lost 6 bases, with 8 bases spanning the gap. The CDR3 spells CASSYVDGNSPLHF. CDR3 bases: TGTGCCAGCAGTTACGTTGACGGTAATTCACCCCTCCACTTT.

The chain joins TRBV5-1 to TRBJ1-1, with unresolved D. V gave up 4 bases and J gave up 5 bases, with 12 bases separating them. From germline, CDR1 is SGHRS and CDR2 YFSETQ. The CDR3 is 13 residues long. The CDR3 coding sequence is TGCGCCAGCAGCCTAGGAAGTGGGACTGAAGCTTTCTTT. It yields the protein CASSLGSGTEAFF.

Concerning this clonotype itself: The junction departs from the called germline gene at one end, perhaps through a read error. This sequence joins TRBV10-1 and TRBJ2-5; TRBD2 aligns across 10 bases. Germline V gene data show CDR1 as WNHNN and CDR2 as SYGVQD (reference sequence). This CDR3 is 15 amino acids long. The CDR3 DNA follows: TGCGCCAGCAGCGAGTTAGCGGGGGGCCAAGAGACCCAGTACTTC. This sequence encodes CASSELAGGQETQYF.